Following are 30 T cell receptor beta chains from one sample sequenced in a study of response to subunit inactivated influenza vaccine. Using its own MiXCR run on the RT-PCR reads, TCRdb lists one record per CDR3 protein. This sample has about 540,000 distinct CDR3 sequences, with around 25% found just once. These sequences were also reported in another study, on T cells expressing NK-cell markers. That paper states: The TCR beta cDNA came from 5'RACE template switching with UMIs.

Sequenced here: CD4+ T cells sorted from PBMCs, sampled about 11 days after vaccination. These receptors originate from a man aged 50 to 59 who received an inactivated influenza vaccine.

Here the CDR3 reads CATSDAGAGGYTF. The CDR3 bases are TGTGCCACCAGTGATGCAGGGGCGGGTGGCTACACCTTC. This rearrangement joins TRBV24-1 to TRBJ1-2; D might be TRBD1 (6 bases). This CDR3 spans 13 amino acids. The V gene's germline CDR1 is KGHDR and CDR2 SFDVKD. The V end lost 3 bases, the J end lost 7 bases, and 11 bases lay between the germline ends.

This sequence joins TRBV20-1 and TRBJ1-1; TRBD1 agrees at 7 bases. The CDR3 totals 13 residues. CDR1 is DFQATT, CDR2 SNEGSKA, per germline (reference sequence). Trimming took 8 bases from V and 4 from J; bases not matched to a gene: 10. The DNA of the CDR3 is TGCAGTTTAAACAGGGGAGTTTCCACTGAAGCTTTCTTT. Amino acid sequence: CSLNRGVSTEAFF.

This clonotype has just a few counts. This chain connects TRBV2 to TRBJ1-1, with D perhaps matching TRBD1 (6 bases). V was shortened by 7 bases and J by 0 bases, with 12 bases between the two germline ends. Germline V gives CDR1 SNHLY, CDR2 FYNNEI. The CDR3 is made up of 14 amino acids. CDR3 bases: TGTGCCAGCACCCTGCAGGGGATGAACACTGAAGCTTTCTTT. It is translated as CASTLQGMNTEAFF.

This chain links TRBV5-1 with TRBJ2-2; 8 bases are a match to TRBD1. The CDR3 extends over 16 amino acids. Germline V gene data show CDR1 as SGHRS and CDR2 as YFSETQ. Germline trimming cut 4 bases from V and 4 bases from J; bases unmatched to any gene: 9. CDR3 region: CASSPRTGLSTGELFF. The CDR3 coding sequence is TGCGCCAGCAGCCCCCGGACAGGGTTGAGCACCGGGGAGCTGTTTTTT.

CDR3 region: CASSPGTGKGDYGYTF. The CDR3 nucleotides read TGTGCCAGCAGCCCCGGGACAGGGAAGGGGGACTATGGCTACACCTTC. This sequence joins TRBV11-2 and TRBJ1-2; 9 positions agree with TRBD1. The V segment lost 5 bases and the J segment 3 bases; nucleotides outside the gene matches: 10. CDR1 SGHAT and CDR2 FQNNGV come from the germline V gene. CDR3 length: 16 residues.

The chain has TRBV7-2 and TRBJ1-6; D might be TRBD1 (6 bases). Germline V gene lookup returns CDR1 SGHTA and CDR2 FQGNSA. V gave up 1 base and J gave up 7 bases, with 14 bases separating them. The CDR3 contains 16 residues. CDR3 amino acids: CASSLVGGRVNSPLHF. The CDR3 DNA is TGTGCCAGCAGCTTAGTAGGGGGGCGAGTAAATTCACCCCTCCACTTT.

This chain connects TRBV15 to TRBJ2-1, with TRBD1 matching over 7 bases. V dropped 5 bases and J dropped 3; count of bases not matched to a gene: 7. In germline, CDR1 is LNHNV, CDR2 YYDKDF (reference sequence). The CDR3 is 15 residues long. In DNA form, the CDR3 reads TGTGCCACCAGCGCTCGACAGGGCCGCTACAATGAGCAGTTCTTC. Translation gives CATSARQGRYNEQFF.

This clonotype was found a few times. This chain links TRBV14 with TRBJ2-1, with 12 bases matching TRBD2. The ends lost 2 bases at V and 3 bases at J; junction bases unmatched: 14. CDR3 length: 20 amino acids. Germline V gene data show CDR1 as SGHDN and CDR2 as FVKESK. The chain's CDR3 is CASSQSIWLAGGHGYNEQFF. CDR3 coding DNA: TGTGCCAGCAGCCAATCAATTTGGCTAGCGGGAGGGCACGGCTACAATGAGCAGTTCTTC.

This clonotype turned up a few times. The rearrangement links TRBV20-1 to TRBJ2-3; 15 nucleotides line up with TRBD2. Germline CDR1 is DFQATT and CDR2 is SNEGSKA (reference sequence). The junction had 10 bases not matched to a gene; V was cut back by 2 bases and J by 1 base. The CDR3 sequence is 19 residues long. Written as DNA, the CDR3 is TGCAGTGCTAGAAGCCCGGGACTAGCGGGGGGCAGCGGCACAGATACGCAGTATTTT. Its protein product is CSARSPGLAGGSGTDTQYF.

This clonotype showed up just a few times. The rearrangement joins TRBV20-1 to TRBJ1-4; D gene ambiguous. CDR1 is DFQATT, CDR2 SNEGSKA, per germline (reference sequence). The CDR3 length is 13 residues. With 1 base removed from V and 7 bases from J, the gap between germline ends came to 10 bases. The CDR3 DNA is TGCAGTGCTAGAGCGCGGACGGCTGAAAAACTGTTTTTT. Its translation: CSARARTAEKLFF.

The rearrangement joins TRBV28 to TRBJ1-1; weak D call: TRBD1 (5 bases). Germline V gives CDR1 MDHEN, CDR2 SYDVKM. CDR3 length: 11 amino acids. Trimming pared 5 bases from V and 10 bases from J, leaving 11 bases between. In DNA, the CDR3 is TGTGCCAGCAGTAGGGGTCGTCCAGCTTTCTTT. It translates to CASSRGRPAFF.

This clonotype has a single count. The rearrangement links TRBV20-1 to TRBJ2-5; 11 nucleotides match TRBD2. V shed 1 base, J shed 5 bases, and the junction held 9 bases outside the gene matches. The CDR3 sequence is 16 residues long. Looked up from germline, CDR1 is DFQATT and CDR2 is SNEGSKA (reference sequence). The CDR3 loop reads CSARGLAGRGSETQYF. Here the CDR3 DNA reads TGCAGTGCTAGAGGACTAGCGGGGCGAGGGTCGGAGACCCAGTACTTC.

This clonotype was counted between two and nine times. The rearrangement uses TRBV28 and TRBJ2-2; D may be TRBD1 (7 bases). The CDR3 consists of 14 residues. The V gene lost 10 bases and the J gene lost 6 bases, with 18 bases spanning the gap. CDR1 is MDHEN, CDR2 SYDVKM, per germline. The CDR3 protein is CATRSPGGSGELFF. The CDR3 DNA sequence: TGTGCCACCCGTTCCCCAGGGGGGTCCGGGGAGCTGTTTTTT.

In this sample, this clonotype turned up a few times. The chain joins TRBV12-3 or TRBV12-4 to TRBJ2-4; unclear D gene. The CDR3 extends over 15 amino acids. Trimming left V 2 bases short and J 0 bases short, with 8 bases between. The CDR3 is CASSLPVLAKNIQYF. DNA for the CDR3: TGTGCCAGCAGTTTACCCGTACTAGCCAAAAACATTCAGTACTTC.

This clonotype has just a few counts. This sequence joins TRBV29-1 and TRBJ2-7; D is unresolved. The CDR3 totals 14 residues. Germline CDR1 and CDR2: SQVTM and ANQGSEA. With 4 bases removed from V and 0 bases from J, the gap between germline ends came to 13 bases. This chain's CDR3 is CSVASGSLSYEQYF. DNA of the CDR3: TGCAGCGTTGCGTCGGGCTCGCTCTCCTACGAGCAGTACTTC.

This clonotype was detected a few times. The J gene is TRBJ2-5, the V gene TRBV15, with 10 bases identical to TRBD1. V shed 3 bases, J shed 2 bases, and the junction held 6 bases outside the gene matches. The CDR3 runs 16 residues. Germline CDR1 LNHNV, CDR2 YYDKDF (reference sequence). The CDR3 loop is CATSSPPGQGQETQYF. The CDR3 DNA is TGTGCCACCAGCAGCCCACCGGGACAGGGGCAAGAGACCCAGTACTTC.

The rearrangement links TRBV6-2 or TRBV6-3 to TRBJ2-2, with 7 bases aligning to TRBD1. Germline CDR1 reads MNHEY; CDR2 reads SVGEGT. The V segment lost 5 bases and the J segment 5 bases; nucleotides outside the gene matches: 17. This CDR3 is 18 amino acids long. The CDR3 sequence is CASSKKPLGTVLTGELFF. The CDR3 DNA is TGTGCCAGCAGTAAAAAACCCCTCGGGACAGTATTAACCGGGGAGCTGTTTTTT.

The rearrangement joins TRBV20-1 to TRBJ2-5; D is unresolved. V was cut by 1 base and J by 4 bases, with 16 bases left in between. This CDR3 region has 15 residues. Per germline, CDR1 DFQATT and CDR2 SNEGSKA (reference sequence). For the CDR3, the DNA is TGCAGTGCTAGAGTCCGGGCAGGCCGCCGAGAGACCCAGTACTTC. Protein sequence: CSARVRAGRRETQYF.

The V and J genes are TRBV2 and TRBJ2-5, with no clear D. The V end lost 4 bases, the J end lost 7 bases, and 22 bases lay between the germline ends. Germline loops: CDR1 SNHLY, CDR2 FYNNEI. CDR3 length: 16 amino acids. This CDR3 is CASSVDPANTKGTQYF. CDR3 nucleotide sequence: TGTGCCAGCAGTGTCGATCCAGCTAATACCAAAGGGACCCAGTACTTC.

J is TRBJ2-5 and V is TRBV11-2; perhaps D is TRBD1 or TRBD2 (6 bases each). The CDR3 consists of 13 residues. Germline V lookup: CDR1 SGHAT, CDR2 FQNNGV. The V gene lost 2 bases and the J gene lost 9 bases, with 13 bases spanning the gap. The CDR3 DNA reads TGTGCCAGCAGCTTAAAGGAGGGGGTGGCCCAGTACTTC. It is translated as CASSLKEGVAQYF.

This clonotype was counted only a few times. The V call is TRBV5-1, the J call TRBJ2-1; D possibly corresponds to TRBD2 (6 bases). The CDR3 covers 14 residues. CDR1 SGHRS and CDR2 YFSETQ come from the germline V gene. The V gene lost 0 bases and the J gene lost 6 bases, with 10 bases spanning the gap. For the CDR3, the DNA is TGCGCCAGCAGCTTGGCCCGGACTACCAATGAGCAGTTCTTC. Its translation is CASSLARTTNEQFF.

This clonotype came up a few times. The V gene is TRBV7-9, the J gene TRBJ2-7; TRBD2 aligns across 11 bases. Germline V gives CDR1 SEHNR, CDR2 FQNEAQ (reference sequence). The V segment lost 5 bases and the J segment 5 bases; nucleotides outside the gene matches: 8. The CDR3 is 15 amino acids. CDR3: CASSITSGSANEQYF. The CDR3 region has the DNA TGTGCCAGCAGCATTACTAGCGGGAGTGCCAACGAGCAGTACTTC. Looking up the rest from reference TRBV7-9 and TRBJ2-7 gives the full variable domain: DTGVSQNPRHKITKRGQNVTFRCDPISEHNRLYWYRQTLGQGPEFLTYFQNEAQLEKSRLLSDRFSAERPKGSFSTLEIQRTEQGDSAMYLCASSITSGSANEQYFGPGTRLTVT.

This clonotype was recorded a few times. V gene TRBV4-2 combines with J gene TRBJ1-4, with 9 bases identical to TRBD1. The CDR3 runs to 16 residues. V lost 2 bases to trimming and J lost 6 bases; unmatched junction nucleotides: 7. Germline V gives CDR1 LGHNA, CDR2 YNFKEQ. Written as DNA, the CDR3 is TGTGCCAGCAGCCAACACTCTCGGGACAGGGATGAAAAACTGTTTTTT. Its protein is CASSQHSRDRDEKLFF.

This clonotype was found a few times. The rearrangement links TRBV6-5 to TRBJ2-1, with a tentative D call TRBD1 (5 bases). The CDR3 loop spans 14 amino acids. CDR1 MNHEY and CDR2 SVGAGI come from the germline V gene. The germline V and J ends were trimmed by 0 bases and 9 bases, with 12 bases remaining between them. CDR3 sequence (DNA): TGTGCCAGCAGTTACTCGACAGTACGGCGTGAGCAGTTCTTC. Encoded protein: CASSYSTVRREQFF.

This clonotype was recorded many times. The chain employs TRBV27 and TRBJ2-1, with 12 bases aligning to TRBD2. The CDR3 covers 16 residues. Looked up from germline, CDR1 is MNHEY and CDR2 is SMNVEV (reference sequence). V shed 6 bases, J shed 7 bases, and the junction held 10 bases outside the gene matches. The chain's CDR3 is CASRDRLAGGRNEQFF. The CDR3 nucleotides are TGTGCCAGCAGAGACCGGCTAGCGGGAGGGCGGAATGAGCAGTTCTTC.

This clonotype came up once. The rearrangement uses TRBV11-2 and TRBJ2-5; possibly TRBD2 for D (6 bases). The V end was cut by 0 bases, the J end by 5 bases, with 13 bases between. Germline CDR1 reads SGHAT; CDR2 reads FQNNGV. The CDR3 is made up of 15 amino acids. The CDR3 is CASSLDLGGKETQYF. CDR3 in DNA: TGTGCCAGCAGCTTAGATTTAGGAGGGAAGGAGACCCAGTACTTC.

The V call is TRBV21-1, the J call TRBJ1-1; no DNA check was done on the table's D call, TRBD1. TRBV21-1 is reported as a pseudogene. CDR3 size: 18 residues. The CDR3 protein is CASSKEIPGQGFTTEAFF. The CDR3, as DNA: TGTGCCAGCAGCAAAGAGATACCGGGACAGGGTTTTACCACTGAAGCTTTCTTT.

This clonotype has more than one count but fewer than ten. This chain uses TRBV24-1 with TRBJ1-5, with D perhaps matching TRBD1 (6 bases). V dropped 3 bases and J dropped 3 bases, with 11 bases sitting between them. The germline V gene encodes CDR1 KGHDR and CDR2 SFDVKD. The CDR3 runs to 15 residues. The CDR3 nucleotides are TGTGCCACCAGTGATCGGCAGGGGCCCAATCAGCCCCAGCATTTT. Translated, it gives CATSDRQGPNQPQHF.

The V call is TRBV9, the J call TRBJ2-1; no clear D. The CDR3 runs to 15 residues. Germline CDR1 reads SGDLS; CDR2 reads YYNGEE. V dropped 0 bases and J dropped 6 bases, with 13 bases sitting between them. The CDR3 sequence is CASSVDPFPGNEQFF. CDR3 DNA sequence: TGTGCCAGCAGCGTAGATCCTTTTCCCGGCAATGAGCAGTTCTTC.

The rearrangement uses TRBV12-3 or TRBV12-4 and TRBJ2-2; possible D gene TRBD1, 5 bases. V shed 2 bases and J shed 6 bases, with 16 bases lying between them. This CDR3 contains 16 residues. CDR3 region: CASSLRSSWGAGELFF. CDR3 bases: TGTGCCAGCAGTTTAAGATCGTCCTGGGGCGCCGGGGAGCTGTTTTTT.